What follows are 3 T cell receptor beta chains derived from one specimen sequenced in a study of CD8+CD57+ T cells in acquired aplastic anemia. Profiles of TCR beta VDJ and CDR3 were generated from a genomic DNA template. Via MiXCR, TCRdb re-called the reads, giving one row per CDR3 protein. This repertoire shows about 80,000 distinct CDR3 sequences, approximately 46% found once; its top ten account for about 68%. Sequenced material: sorted CD4+, CD8+, or CD8+CD57+ T cells (not recorded which) from PBMCs. The receptors here all came from a human donor in good health, serving as a control.

The chain joins TRBV2 to TRBJ1-1, with D hard to call. This CDR3 is built from 13 residues. The germline V gene encodes CDR1 SNHLY and CDR2 FYNNEI. Trimming stripped 4 bases from V and 2 bases from J, with 8 bases between. The CDR3 here is CASSVNRNTEAFF. The CDR3 nucleotides read TGTGCCAGCAGTGTTAACAGAAACACTGAAGCTTTCTTT.

This clonotype was seen more than once but under ten times. The chain has TRBV25-1 and TRBJ2-7; 10 nucleotides align to TRBD2. Germline CDR1 is MGHDK and CDR2 is SYGVNS. Trimming cost V 4 bases and J 2 bases; bases outside gene matches: 8. The CDR3 totals 16 residues. The CDR3 reads CASSVLAGITTYEQYF. DNA of the CDR3: TGTGCCAGCAGTGTACTAGCGGGGATAACAACCTACGAGCAGTACTTC.

This clonotype was found many times. The J gene is TRBJ1-2, the V gene TRBV20-1, with D possibly TRBD1 on 5 matching bases. Germline V lookup: CDR1 DFQATT, CDR2 SNEGSKA (reference sequence). This CDR3 has 12 residues. The V and J ends lost 1 base and 3 bases respectively, with 6 bases between them. DNA of the CDR3: TGCAGTGCTAGAGTAGGGGACTATGGCTACACCTTC. Its protein product is CSARVGDYGYTF.